The 11 T cell receptor beta chains presented below share a single source sample, sequenced in a study of T cell changes during pregnancy in multiple sclerosis. Assay: immunoSEQ multiplex PCR; the TCRdb copy retains only in-frame clones and omits some. This table holds some 50,000 clones, almost 95% found once. The sample consisted of peripheral blood, taken after pregnancy. The receptors shown here come from a female donor with multiple sclerosis, enrolled in a pregnancy study.

This clone has just one count. This chain uses TRBV27 with TRBJ1-1; tentative D call: TRBD1 (5 bases). Germline values: CDR1 MNHEY, CDR2 SMNVEV (reference sequence). This CDR3 region has 13 residues. V lost 5 bases and J 4 bases, leaving 11 bases between the germline ends. This CDR3 is CASSRGWGTEAFF. As DNA, the CDR3 is TGTGCCAGCAGTAGGGGTTGGGGCACTGAAGCTTTCTTT.

This rearrangement joins TRBV11-1 to TRBJ1-2; D uncertain. CDR3 size: 13 residues. Germline assignment: CDR1 SGHAT and CDR2 FQDESV (reference sequence). The V and J ends lost 1 base and 10 bases respectively, with 13 bases between them. This chain's CDR3 is CASSLVREADYTF. CDR3 sequence (DNA): TGTGCCAGCAGCTTAGTCCGGGAAGCAGACTACACCTTC. The entire variable domain, with the rest obtained from reference TRBV11-1 and TRBJ1-2, is as follows: EAEVAQSPRYKITEKSQAVAFWCDPISGHATLYWYRQILGQGPELLVQFQDESVVDDSQLPKDRFSAERLKGVDSTLKIQPAELGDSAMYLCASSLVREADYTFGSGTRLTVV.

This chain links TRBV7-2 with TRBJ1-5; possible D gene TRBD1, 5 bases. V shed 5 bases and J shed 1 base, with 9 bases lying between them. The CDR3 sequence is 14 residues long. Germline V gene data show CDR1 as SGHTA and CDR2 as FQGNSA. Here the CDR3 DNA reads TGTGCCAGCAGCCGGGGGGGAAGCAATCAGCCCCAGCATTTT. This translates into CASSRGGSNQPQHF.

Only one count was recorded for this clone. This chain joins TRBV4-3 and TRBJ1-2; D not certain. The CDR3 extends over 12 amino acids. Germline assignment: CDR1 LGHNA and CDR2 YSLEER. V was pared by 0 bases and J by 8 bases, with 7 bases between. CDR3 in amino acids: CASSQDRGGYTF. The CDR3, as DNA: TGCGCCAGCAGCCAAGATCGGGGAGGCTACACCTTC.

This rearrangement joins TRBV11-2 to TRBJ2-7; 15 nucleotides agree with TRBD2. The CDR3 covers 15 residues. Germline CDR1 is SGHAT and CDR2 is FQNNGV. After removal of 5 bases from V and 9 bases from J, the junction contained 8 bases not matched to a gene. The chain's CDR3 is CASSPGLAGGPGQYF. Written as DNA, the CDR3 is TGTGCCAGCAGCCCGGGACTAGCGGGGGGCCCCGGGCAGTACTTC.

This clone showed up just once. The chain combines TRBV5-4 with TRBJ1-6; no definite D call. CDR1 SGHNT and CDR2 YYREEE come from the germline V gene (reference sequence). Trimming cost V 0 bases and J 6 bases, with 16 bases left between them. The CDR3 spans 17 residues. Here the CDR3 reads CASSLGGGSSLNSPLHF. CDR3 coding DNA: TGTGCCAGCAGCTTGGGGGGAGGGTCTAGCCTTAATTCACCCCTCCACTTT.

The chain uses TRBV2 and TRBJ1-1; no definite D call. Trimming left V 6 bases short and J 8 bases short, with 7 bases between. CDR3 size: 10 residues. Germline-derived CDR1 and CDR2 are SNHLY and FYNNEI. CDR3 DNA sequence: TGTGCCAGCAGGTTCTTGGAAGCTTTCTTT. Residues: CASRFLEAFF.

The V call is TRBV9, the J call TRBJ2-2; D ambiguous. V was trimmed by 3 bases and J by 4 bases, leaving 7 bases between them. Per germline, CDR1 SGDLS and CDR2 YYNGEE. The CDR3 totals 13 residues. CDR3: CASSGGATGELFF. The CDR3 DNA is TGTGCCAGCAGCGGCGGCGCCACCGGGGAGCTGTTTTTT.

The chain uses TRBV10-2 and TRBJ2-7; TRBD2 aligns across 13 bases. CDR3 size: 14 residues. V trimming: 7 bases; J trimming: 7 bases; junction bases outside the gene matches: 7. Germline V gene data show CDR1 as WSHSY and CDR2 as SAAADI. CDR3 bases: TGCGCCAGCAAACTAGCGGGGGGGCCGGGGGAGCAGTACTTC. Its translation is CASKLAGGPGEQYF.

V gene TRBV7-6 combines with J gene TRBJ1-2, with 8 bases lining up with TRBD1. The CDR3 is 14 residues long. J was trimmed by 5 bases and V by 1 base; bases with no gene match: 3. Germline V lookup: CDR1 SGHVS, CDR2 FNYEAQ. CDR3 in DNA: TGTGCCAGCAGCTTAGGGACAGGGACTTATGGCTACACCTTC. Translation: CASSLGTGTYGYTF.

The CDR3 DNA follows: TGTGCCAGCATAATGAGTGGCAATGAGCAGTTCTTC. It specifies CASIMSGNEQFF. The V gene is TRBV2, the J gene TRBJ2-1; D is ambiguous. Germline CDR1 and CDR2: SNHLY and FYNNEI. V lost 7 bases to trimming and J lost 6 bases, with 10 bases between them. CDR3 size: 12 residues.